Following are 5 T cell receptor beta chains from one sample sequenced in a study of T-cell memory formation after mild COVID-19. TCRdb re-analysed the 5' RACE reads in MiXCR, keeping a single row per CDR3 protein. The data show 500,000 to 650,000 distinct CDR3 sequences, with about 20% seen just once and roughly 9.1% held by the top ten. Sequenced input: PBMCs or a T cell subset sorted from them (not recorded which). Every receptor here comes from an adult woman who had mild COVID-19 (a few samples of this study predate the infection). Cell type and time point are not known.

This rearrangement joins TRBV20-1 to TRBJ2-1; 7 bases fit TRBD2. The CDR3 is 14 amino acids. The germline V gene encodes CDR1 DFQATT and CDR2 SNEGSKA (reference sequence). After removal of 5 bases from V and 3 bases from J, the junction contained 7 bases not matched to a gene. CDR3 protein: CSAPLREYYNEQFF. Written as DNA, the CDR3 is TGCAGTGCTCCGTTGCGGGAGTACTACAATGAGCAGTTCTTC.

V usage is TRBV19 and J usage is TRBJ1-1; maybe TRBD1 (5 bases). This CDR3 spans 13 amino acids. Germline V gene sequence: CDR1 LNHDA, CDR2 SQIVND (reference sequence). V was clipped by 6 bases and J by 8 bases, with 16 bases between them. Here the CDR3 reads CASRPDNYAEAFF. The CDR3 region has the DNA TGTGCCAGTAGACCGGACAATTACGCAGAAGCTTTCTTT.

The chain carries TRBV11-1 and TRBJ2-7; D is undetermined. Per the germline V gene, CDR1 is SGHAT and CDR2 is FQDESV (reference sequence). The length of the CDR3 is 18 residues. V was clipped by 3 bases and J by 2 bases, with 23 bases between them. The CDR3 DNA follows: TGTGCCAGCAGCTTTAGTGGGCAGACCATTTCGCCACCCTACGAGCAGTACTTC. This translates into CASSFSGQTISPPYEQYF.

There are a few counts of this clonotype. The chain uses TRBV2 and TRBJ1-2; D uncertain. V lost 5 bases, J lost 0 bases, and 13 bases lay in between. CDR3 size: 15 residues. Looked up from germline, CDR1 is SNHLY and CDR2 is FYNNEI. Here the CDR3 DNA reads TGTGCCAGCAGTCCTGGACGGCTAGCTAACTATGGCTACACCTTC. Protein: CASSPGRLANYGYTF. The whole variable domain, remainder taken from reference TRBV2 and TRBJ1-2, is EPEVTQTPSHQVTQMGQEVILRCVPISNHLYFYWYRQILGQKVEFLVSFYNNEISEKSEIFDDQFSVERPDGSNFTLKIRSTKLEDSAMYFCASSPGRLANYGYTFGSGTRLTVV.

Here the CDR3 reads CASSYSTADSYEQYF. CDR3 sequence (DNA): TGTGCCAGCAGTTACTCGACAGCAGATTCCTACGAGCAGTACTTC. This sequence joins TRBV6-6 and TRBJ2-7; TRBD1 might be the D (5 bases). CDR1 is MNHNY and CDR2 is SVGAGI in the germline V gene (reference sequence). V lost 0 bases to trimming and J lost 1 base, with 10 bases between them. The CDR3 has 15 amino acids.